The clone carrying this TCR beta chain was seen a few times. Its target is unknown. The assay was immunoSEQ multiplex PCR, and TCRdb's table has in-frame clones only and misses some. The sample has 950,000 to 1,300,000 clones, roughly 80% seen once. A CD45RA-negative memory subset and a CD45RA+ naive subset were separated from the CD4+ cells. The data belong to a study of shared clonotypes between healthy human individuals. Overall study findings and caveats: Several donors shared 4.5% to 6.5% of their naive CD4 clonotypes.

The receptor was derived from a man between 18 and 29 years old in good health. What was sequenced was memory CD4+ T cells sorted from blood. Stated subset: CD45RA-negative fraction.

CDR3 coding DNA: TGTGCCAGCAGCCCCGGGACAGGGTTTAATTCACCCCTCCACTTT. This encodes CASSPGTGFNSPLHF. V is TRBV5-6 and J is TRBJ1-6; TRBD1 matches at 9 bases. The CDR3 contains 15 residues. The germline CDR1 and CDR2 sequences are SGHDT and YYEEEE. Trimming removed 4 bases from V and 6 bases from J; junction bases left unmatched: 5.